These 17 T cell receptor beta chains share one sample of origin, sequenced in a study of blood T cell repertoires in COVID-19. The data were produced by immunoSEQ multiplex PCR, yet TCRdb's version contains in-frame clones alone and is incomplete. The table records tens of thousands of clones, just over 85% of them present only once. The sequencing sample was made of peripheral blood. The receptors come from a human donor in a cohort sampled during active COVID-19.

The chain links TRBV5-1 to TRBJ2-2, with 13 bases matching TRBD2. V dropped 3 bases and J dropped 0; count of bases not matched to a gene: 5. This CDR3 comprises 18 residues. Germline V gives CDR1 SGHRS, CDR2 YFSETQ. The DNA of the CDR3 is TGCGCCAGCAGCTCGAGAGGACTAGCGGGGGCGAACACCGGGGAGCTGTTTTTT. Translating gives CASSSRGLAGANTGELFF.

This clone was picked up one time. The V gene is TRBV11-3, the J gene TRBJ1-2, with D possibly matching TRBD1 (5 bases). Germline assignment: CDR1 SGHNT and CDR2 YENEEA. This CDR3 region has 14 residues. The V end lost 0 bases, the J end lost 6 bases, and 11 bases lay between the germline ends. The CDR3 nucleotides are TGTGCCAGCAGCTTAGATTCGACGGGGGATGGCTACACCTTC. It yields the protein CASSLDSTGDGYTF.

This chain links TRBV12-3 or TRBV12-4 with TRBJ2-1, with D unresolved. With 0 bases removed from V and 10 bases from J, the gap between germline ends came to 7 bases. The CDR3 extends over 12 amino acids. CDR3 in amino acids: CASSLAGWEQFF. As DNA, the CDR3 is TGTGCCAGCAGTTTAGCGGGCTGGGAGCAGTTCTTC.

The gene calls are TRBV6-4 and TRBJ2-3; 7 nucleotides match TRBD2. CDR1 and CDR2 from the germline V gene are MRHNA and SNTAGT. This CDR3 has 16 amino acids. V dropped 0 bases and J dropped 2; count of bases not matched to a gene: 5. DNA of the CDR3: TGTGCCAGCAGTGACTCTGGGCTAGCGGCCACAGATACGCAGTATTTT. Protein product: CASSDSGLAATDTQYF.

J is TRBJ2-2 and V is TRBV6-6, with TRBD1 matching 9 bases. This CDR3 has 15 amino acids. V shed 5 bases, J shed 4 bases, and the junction held 5 bases outside the gene matches. Per germline, CDR1 MNHNY and CDR2 SVGAGI (reference sequence). CDR3 sequence: CASSPGTGITGELFF. The DNA for the CDR3 is TGTGCCAGCAGTCCTGGGACAGGGATCACCGGGGAGCTGTTTTTT.

The J gene is TRBJ2-7, the V gene TRBV5-4; TRBD1 agrees at 7 bases. Unmatched junction bases numbered 7, after V lost 2 bases and J lost 2 bases. Germline CDR1 is SGHNT and CDR2 is YYREEE (reference sequence). The CDR3 loop spans 15 amino acids. The CDR3, as DNA: TGTGCCAGCAGCTTTAAAGCCGACAGGGCCTACGAGCAGTACTTC. Protein: CASSFKADRAYEQYF.

The rearrangement joins TRBV2 to TRBJ2-3, with TRBD1 matching 7 bases. V dropped 8 bases and J dropped 4; count of bases not matched to a gene: 6. The CDR3 is made up of 13 amino acids. Germline values: CDR1 SNHLY, CDR2 FYNNEI. For the CDR3, the DNA is TGTGCCAGCGGCTCAACAGGGGCAGATACGCAGTATTTT. Translated, it gives CASGSTGADTQYF.

The chain links TRBV6-5 to TRBJ1-3, with D unresolved. V was cut by 8 bases and J by 4 bases, with 18 bases left in between. CDR3 length equals 15 residues. CDR1 and CDR2 from the germline V gene are MNHEY and SVGAGI. CDR3: CASRPEGGRGNTIYF. In DNA form, the CDR3 reads TGTGCCAGCCGACCCGAGGGAGGGCGCGGAAACACCATATATTTT.

The rearrangement joins TRBV27 to TRBJ2-7, with a possible D match to TRBD1 (5 bases). CDR3 length equals 12 residues. The germline CDR1 and CDR2 sequences are MNHEY and SMNVEV (reference sequence). V was cut by 5 bases and J by 3 bases, with 8 bases left in between. The CDR3 DNA reads as TGTGCCAGCAGTGGAAGGGGCTACGAGCAGTACTTC. Translating gives CASSGRGYEQYF.

The V call is TRBV5-1, the J call TRBJ2-1; TRBD2 agrees at 10 bases. CDR3 size: 18 residues. Trimming took 1 base from V and 7 from J; bases not matched to a gene: 14. Germline lookup yields CDR1 SGHRS and CDR2 YFSETQ. The DNA for the CDR3 is TGCGCCAGCAGCTTGAGACCCCTTAGCGGGAGGAAGATGAATGAGCAGTTCTTC. It translates to CASSLRPLSGRKMNEQFF.

V and J are TRBV15 and TRBJ2-7; D possibly corresponds to TRBD1 (6 bases). The CDR3 spans 15 residues. Germline lookup yields CDR1 LNHNV and CDR2 YYDKDF (reference sequence). V dropped 0 bases and J dropped 6 bases, with 15 bases sitting between them. CDR3 in amino acids: CATSRDLEWGREQYF. The DNA for the CDR3 is TGTGCCACCAGCAGAGATCTTGAATGGGGGCGCGAGCAGTACTTC. Looking up the rest from reference TRBV15 and TRBJ2-7 gives the full variable domain: DAMVIQNPRYQVTQFGKPVTLSCSQTLNHNVMYWYQQKSSQAPKLLFHYYDKDFNNEADTPDNFQSRRPNTSFCFLDIRSPGLGDTAMYLCATSRDLEWGREQYFGPGTRLTVT.

The chain combines TRBV19 with TRBJ1-5, with TRBD1 matching 8 bases. The CDR3 has 20 amino acids. Germline values: CDR1 LNHDA, CDR2 SQIVND (reference sequence). Trimming cost V 2 bases and J 0 bases; bases outside gene matches: 15. CDR3 sequence (DNA): TGTGCCAGTAGTATATTTGCAGGGGGCGCATCCCCTTATAGCAATCAGCCCCAGCATTTT. It encodes CASSIFAGGASPYSNQPQHF.

The chain couples TRBV5-5 to TRBJ2-6; possibly TRBD2 for D (6 bases). The CDR3 loop spans 19 amino acids. Germline-derived CDR1 and CDR2 are SGHKS and YYEKEE (reference sequence). Trimming left V 0 bases short and J 0 bases short, with 16 bases between. CDR3 residues: CASSLVGGEPLSGANVLTF. The CDR3 DNA reads TGTGCCAGCAGCTTGGTCGGCGGGGAGCCCCTCTCTGGGGCCAACGTCCTGACTTTC.

The CDR3 DNA reads as TGTGCCAGCAGCGACGGGGGACAGATTAGCACAGATACGCAGTATTTT. It is translated as CASSDGGQISTDTQYF. The V call is TRBV5-8, the J call TRBJ2-3, with D perhaps TRBD1 (7 bases). Trimming removed 4 bases from V and 0 bases from J, with 15 bases in between. The length of the CDR3 is 16 residues. The germline gives CDR1 SGHTS, CDR2 YDEGEE. Full variable domain (outside the CDR3, taken from reference TRBV5-8 and TRBJ2-3): EAGVTQSPTHLIKTRGQQATLRCSPISGHTSVYWYQQALGLGLQFLLWYDEGEERNRGNFPPRFSGRQFPNYSSELNVNALELEDSALYLCASSDGGQISTDTQYFGPGTRLTVL.

This clone was observed a single time. The chain joins TRBV11-3 to TRBJ2-1; perhaps TRBD2 as D (6 bases). The CDR3 contains 15 residues. The germline CDR1 and CDR2 sequences are SGHNT and YENEEA. The V gene lost 5 bases and the J gene lost 5 bases, with 16 bases spanning the gap. The CDR3 DNA follows: TGTGCCAGCAGCCTCGGGGGACTTAACGACAATGAGCAGTTCTTC. This encodes CASSLGGLNDNEQFF.

This sequence joins TRBV7-8 and TRBJ2-5, with D unclear. Trimming removed 4 bases at V and 3 bases at J, with 12 bases between. Germline V gives CDR1 SGHVS, CDR2 FQNEAQ. There are 14 residues in the CDR3. CDR3 bases: TGTGCCAGCAGCTCTTCGCTCCAGGAAGAGACCCAGTACTTC. Protein product: CASSSSLQEETQYF.

The chain recombines TRBV6-6 with TRBJ2-1, with D unclear. This CDR3 has 13 residues. Looked up from germline, CDR1 is MNHNY and CDR2 is SVGAGI (reference sequence). The V and J ends lost 2 bases and 4 bases respectively, with 6 bases between them. The CDR3 DNA reads TGTGCCAGCAGTTACGACTCTTACAATGAGCAGTTCTTC. Residues: CASSYDSYNEQFF.